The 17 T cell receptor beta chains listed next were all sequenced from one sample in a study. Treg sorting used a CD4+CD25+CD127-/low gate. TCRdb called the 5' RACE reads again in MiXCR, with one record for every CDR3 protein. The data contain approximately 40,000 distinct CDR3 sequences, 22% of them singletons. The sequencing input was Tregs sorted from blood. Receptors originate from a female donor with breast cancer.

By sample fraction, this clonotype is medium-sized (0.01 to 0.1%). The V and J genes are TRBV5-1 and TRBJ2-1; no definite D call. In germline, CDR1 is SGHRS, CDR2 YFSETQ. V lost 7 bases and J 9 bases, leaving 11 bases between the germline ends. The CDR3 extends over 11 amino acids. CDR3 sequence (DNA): TGCGCCAGCTTCGAAGGGCCTGAGCAGTTCTTC. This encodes CASFEGPEQFF.

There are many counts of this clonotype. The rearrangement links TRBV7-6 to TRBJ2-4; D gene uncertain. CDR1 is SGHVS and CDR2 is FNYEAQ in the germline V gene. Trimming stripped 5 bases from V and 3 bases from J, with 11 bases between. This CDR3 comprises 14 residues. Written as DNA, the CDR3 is TGTGCCAGCAGCGATACTTATCGCAAAAACATTCAGTACTTC. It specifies CASSDTYRKNIQYF.

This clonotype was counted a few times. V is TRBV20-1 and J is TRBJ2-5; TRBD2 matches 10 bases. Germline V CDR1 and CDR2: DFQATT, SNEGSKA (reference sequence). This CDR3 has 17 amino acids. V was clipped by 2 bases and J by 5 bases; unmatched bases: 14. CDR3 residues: CSARIIAGGGTTETQYF. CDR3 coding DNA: TGCAGTGCTAGAATCATAGCGGGAGGAGGGACCACGGAGACCCAGTACTTC.

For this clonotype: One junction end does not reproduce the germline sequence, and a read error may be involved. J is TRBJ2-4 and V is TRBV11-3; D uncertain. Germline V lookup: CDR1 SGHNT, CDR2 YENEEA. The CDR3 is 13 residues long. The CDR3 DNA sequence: TGCGCCAGCAGCTTAGACCGAAAAAACATTCAGTACTTC. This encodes CASSLDRKNIQYF.

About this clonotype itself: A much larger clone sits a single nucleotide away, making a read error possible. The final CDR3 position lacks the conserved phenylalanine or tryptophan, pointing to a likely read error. CDR3 amino acids: CASSLTGNQPQHL. DNA for the CDR3: TGCGCCAGCAGCCTGACAGGGAATCAGCCCCAGCATTTA. The gene calls are TRBV5-1 and TRBJ1-5; 7 nucleotides match TRBD1. Germline V gene data show CDR1 as SGHRS and CDR2 as YFSETQ. V lost 4 bases, J lost 4 bases, and 2 bases stayed unmatched. The CDR3 has 13 amino acids.

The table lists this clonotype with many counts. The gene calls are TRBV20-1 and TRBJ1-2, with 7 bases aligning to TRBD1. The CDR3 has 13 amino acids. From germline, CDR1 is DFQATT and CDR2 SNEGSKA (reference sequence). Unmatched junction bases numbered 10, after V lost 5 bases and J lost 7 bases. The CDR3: CSASTGQRGGYTF. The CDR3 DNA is TGCAGTGCTTCGACGGGACAGCGGGGTGGCTACACCTTC.

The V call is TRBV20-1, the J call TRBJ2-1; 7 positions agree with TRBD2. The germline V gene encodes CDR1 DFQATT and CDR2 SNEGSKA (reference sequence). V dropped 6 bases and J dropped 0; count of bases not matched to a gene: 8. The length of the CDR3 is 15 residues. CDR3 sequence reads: CSASLAESSYNEQFF. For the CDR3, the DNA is TGCAGTGCATCCCTAGCGGAAAGCTCCTACAATGAGCAGTTCTTC.

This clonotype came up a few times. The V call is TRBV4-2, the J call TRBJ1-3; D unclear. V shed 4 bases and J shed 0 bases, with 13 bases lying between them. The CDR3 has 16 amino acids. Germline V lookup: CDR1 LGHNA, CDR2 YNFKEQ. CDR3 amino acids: CASSPATAVSGNTIYF. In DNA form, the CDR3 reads TGTGCCAGCAGCCCAGCGACGGCGGTCTCTGGAAACACCATATATTTT.

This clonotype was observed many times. The CDR3 coding sequence is TGCGCCAGCAGGGACCTTGGGAAAAACACCGGGGAGCTGTTTTTT. This codes for CASRDLGKNTGELFF. The rearrangement joins TRBV5-1 to TRBJ2-2; D not resolved. V was shortened by 5 bases and J by 2 bases, with 13 bases between the two germline ends. The CDR3 is 15 residues long. Germline assignment: CDR1 SGHRS and CDR2 YFSETQ.

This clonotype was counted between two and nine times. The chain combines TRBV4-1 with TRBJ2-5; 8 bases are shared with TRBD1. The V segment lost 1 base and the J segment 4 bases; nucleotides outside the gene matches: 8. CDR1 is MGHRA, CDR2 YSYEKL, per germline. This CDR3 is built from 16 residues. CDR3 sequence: CASSQVGTGTGETQYF. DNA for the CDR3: TGCGCCAGCAGCCAAGTCGGGACTGGGACAGGAGAGACCCAGTACTTC.

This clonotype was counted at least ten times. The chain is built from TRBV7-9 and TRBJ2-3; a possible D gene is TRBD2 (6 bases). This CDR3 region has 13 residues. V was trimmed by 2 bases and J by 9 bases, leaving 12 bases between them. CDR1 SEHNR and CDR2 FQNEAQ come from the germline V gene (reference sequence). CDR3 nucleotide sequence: TGTGCCAGCAGCTTAAATTGGGGGGACACGCAGTATTTT. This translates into CASSLNWGDTQYF.

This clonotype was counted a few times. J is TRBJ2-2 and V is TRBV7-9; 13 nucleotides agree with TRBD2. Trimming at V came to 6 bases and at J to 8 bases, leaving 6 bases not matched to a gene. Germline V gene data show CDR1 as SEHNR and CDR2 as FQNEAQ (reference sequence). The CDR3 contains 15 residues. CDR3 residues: CASRGLAGARGELFF. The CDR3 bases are TGTGCCAGCAGAGGACTAGCGGGAGCCCGGGGGGAGCTGTTTTTT. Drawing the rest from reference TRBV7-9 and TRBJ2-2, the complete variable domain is DTGVSQNPRHKITKRGQNVTFRCDPISEHNRLYWYRQTLGQGPEFLTYFQNEAQLEKSRLLSDRFSAERPKGSFSTLEIQRTEQGDSAMYLCASRGLAGARGELFFGEGSRLTVL.

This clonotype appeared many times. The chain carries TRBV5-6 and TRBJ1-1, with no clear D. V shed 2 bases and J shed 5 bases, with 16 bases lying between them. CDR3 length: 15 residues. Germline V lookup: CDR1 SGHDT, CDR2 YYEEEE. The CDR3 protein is CASSLQTSGRTEAFF. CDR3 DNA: TGTGCCAGCAGCTTACAGACATCGGGGAGAACTGAAGCTTTCTTT.

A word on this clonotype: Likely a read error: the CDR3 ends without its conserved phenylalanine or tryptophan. The DNA of the CDR3 is TGCAGTGCGCCACGACTGGGCTATGGCTACACCTCC. Amino acid sequence: CSAPRLGYGYTS. The rearrangement joins TRBV20-1 to TRBJ1-2, with D uncertain. Germline lookup yields CDR1 DFQATT and CDR2 SNEGSKA (reference sequence). V lost 6 bases to trimming and J lost 4 bases, with 12 bases between them. This CDR3 contains 12 residues.

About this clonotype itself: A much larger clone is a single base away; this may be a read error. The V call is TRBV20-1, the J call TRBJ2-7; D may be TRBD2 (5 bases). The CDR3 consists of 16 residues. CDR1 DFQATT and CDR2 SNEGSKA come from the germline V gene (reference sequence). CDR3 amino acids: CSTRGNRYSGSYEQYF. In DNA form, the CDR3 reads TGCAGTACTAGAGGCAACAGATATTCTGGGAGCTACGAGCAGTACTTC.

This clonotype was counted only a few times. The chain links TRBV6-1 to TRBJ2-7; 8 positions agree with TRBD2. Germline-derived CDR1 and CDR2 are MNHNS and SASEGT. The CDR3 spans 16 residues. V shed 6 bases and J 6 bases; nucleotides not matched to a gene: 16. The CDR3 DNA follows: TGTGCCAGCAGGCCCGGGGGGGTGTTACAAACAAGCGAGCAGTACTTC. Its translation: CASRPGGVLQTSEQYF.

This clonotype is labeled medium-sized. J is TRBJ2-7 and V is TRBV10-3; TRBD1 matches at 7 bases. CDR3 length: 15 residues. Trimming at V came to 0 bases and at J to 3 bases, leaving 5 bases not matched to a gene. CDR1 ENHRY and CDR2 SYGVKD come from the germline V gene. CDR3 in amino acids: CAISESWWDSYEQYF. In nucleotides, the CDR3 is TGTGCCATCAGTGAGTCATGGTGGGACAGCTACGAGCAGTACTTC.